This T cell receptor beta chain was retrieved from a study of blood T cell repertoires in COVID-19 (dated by TCRdb to the early 2020s). With regard to the full study: Samples covering the acute and convalescent phases of COVID-19 were provided by collaborators in the United States, Italy and Spain. HLA class I and class II types, where available, came from metadata supplied by the sample provider rather than from assay-based typing. A de-identified subject ID, COVID-19 status, age in years and sex were almost always included in the sample metadata. The material from the prospective study consisted of cDNA or gDNA derived from T cells, B-cell-depleted T cells, or PBMCs. Deeply sampled blood TCRbeta repertoires from subjects exposed to, actively infected with, or recovered from COVID-19 were included in the dataset. Samples came from the ongoing ImmuneRACE study (first 160 participants) plus 1,254 subjects from 6 global collaborators. The repertoires were released in a freely available public database intended as a resource for research on the immune response to SARS-CoV-2.

Points the paper makes about the study in general: Clinical and demographic metadata were provided uncurated, with the amount varying by source and participant.

CDR3 length: 15 amino acids, cysteine to phenylalanine. Of the read, only the CDR3 DNA is kept; its 45 bases are in frame from base 1. CDR1 SGHTA and CDR2 FQGNSA are derived from the germline V gene. V gives up 5 bases and J gives up 5 bases, and the segment between their germline ends measures 18 bases. The immunoSEQ Assay, a bias-controlled multiplex PCR, was used to amplify TCRbeta CDR3 regions from genomic DNA. For the original study's pipeline: Nucleated cell counts per sample were estimated from amplification of reference gene primers within the assay. Sequence reads were collapsed and filtered to measure the absolute abundance of every unique TCRbeta CDR3 rearrangement. Productive Simpson clonality was computed per sample as the square root of Simpson's diversity index over productive rearrangements. Imported from immuneACCESS, the table was reduced by TCRdb to in-frame sequences with V and J called. These copies leave out some clones; in studies compared against another copy, an unresolved V gene accounts for under half, and the cause of the remainder is not known. V and J calls and clone size are given by that table; D and trimming were obtained from the DNA. Here the sample has 50,000 to 60,000 clones; about 89% occur a single time. Around 27% of the sample goes to the ten largest clones.

In regard to this clone: Its antigen is not yet known. No base quality values were provided; no much bigger clone lies one nucleotide off.

Each collaborating institution followed its own protocols to collect whole blood in K2EDTA tubes. For TCRbeta analysis, collaborators shipped samples as frozen whole blood, isolated PBMCs, or DNA extracted from either of those sample types. The sequence is built from TRBV7-2 and TRBJ2-5; perhaps TRBD2 is the D gene, with 7 bases matching. The clonotype originates from a human donor in a cohort sampled during active COVID-19. The sample comprised peripheral blood. The CDR3 region reads CASSQTGGLAETQYF. The sequenced DNA: TGTGCCAGCAGCCAAACGGGGGGCCTAGCTGAGACCCAGTACTTC. Joined to the reference TRBV7-2 and TRBJ2-5 proteins, this CDR3 gives the full variable domain: GAGVSQSPSNKVTEKGKDVELRCDPISGHTALYWYRQSLGQGLEFLIYFQGNSAPDKSGLPSDRFSAERTGGSVSTLTIQRTQQEDSAVYLCASSQTGGLAETQYFGPGTRLLVL.